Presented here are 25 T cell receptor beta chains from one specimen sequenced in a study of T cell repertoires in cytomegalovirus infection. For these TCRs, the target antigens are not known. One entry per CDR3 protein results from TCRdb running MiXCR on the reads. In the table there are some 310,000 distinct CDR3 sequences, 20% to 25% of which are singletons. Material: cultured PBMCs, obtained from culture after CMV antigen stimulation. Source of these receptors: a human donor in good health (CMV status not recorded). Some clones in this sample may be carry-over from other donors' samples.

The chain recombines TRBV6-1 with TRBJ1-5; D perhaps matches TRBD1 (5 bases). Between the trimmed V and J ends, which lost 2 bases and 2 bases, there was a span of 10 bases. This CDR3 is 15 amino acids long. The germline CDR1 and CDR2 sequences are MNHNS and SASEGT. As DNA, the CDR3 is TGTGCCAGCAGTGAACAGGGTGATGGCAATCAGCCCCAGCATTTT. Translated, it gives CASSEQGDGNQPQHF.

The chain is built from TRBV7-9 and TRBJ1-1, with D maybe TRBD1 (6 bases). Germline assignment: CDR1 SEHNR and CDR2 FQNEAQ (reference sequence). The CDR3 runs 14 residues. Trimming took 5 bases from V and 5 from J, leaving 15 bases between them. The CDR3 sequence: CASSPVRGETEAFF. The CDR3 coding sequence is TGTGCCAGCAGCCCTGTGAGGGGGGAGACTGAAGCTTTCTTT.

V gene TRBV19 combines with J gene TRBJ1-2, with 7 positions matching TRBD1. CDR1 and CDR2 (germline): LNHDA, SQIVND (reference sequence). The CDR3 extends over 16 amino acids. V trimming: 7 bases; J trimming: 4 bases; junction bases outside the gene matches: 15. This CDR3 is CASIPIGTAGFYGYTF. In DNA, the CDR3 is TGTGCCAGTATTCCTATAGGGACAGCTGGATTCTATGGCTACACCTTC.

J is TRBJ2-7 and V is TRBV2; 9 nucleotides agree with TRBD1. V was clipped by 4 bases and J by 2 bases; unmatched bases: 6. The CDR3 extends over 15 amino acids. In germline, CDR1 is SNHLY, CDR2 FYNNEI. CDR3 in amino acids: CASSVDRGLTYEQYF. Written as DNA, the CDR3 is TGTGCCAGCAGTGTGGACAGGGGACTTACCTACGAGCAGTACTTC.

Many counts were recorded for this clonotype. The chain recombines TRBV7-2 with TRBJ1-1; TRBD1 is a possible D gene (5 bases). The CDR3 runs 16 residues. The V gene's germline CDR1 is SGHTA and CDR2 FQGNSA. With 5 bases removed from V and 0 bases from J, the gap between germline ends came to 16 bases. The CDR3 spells CASSPGGVGVNTEAFF. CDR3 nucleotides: TGTGCCAGCAGCCCAGGAGGGGTGGGGGTGAACACTGAAGCTTTCTTT.

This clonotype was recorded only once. This CDR3 is CASSLVREGASYEQYV. DNA of the CDR3: TGTGCCAGCAGCTTGGTCCGAGAGGGGGCCTCCTACGAGCAGTACGTC. The genes are TRBV5-5 and TRBJ2-7; 7 positions agree with TRBD1. The V gene's germline CDR1 is SGHKS and CDR2 YYEKEE (reference sequence). The CDR3 length is 16 residues. V was pared by 0 bases and J by 0 bases, with 6 bases of the junction left unmatched.

The CDR3 nucleotides are TGTGCCAGCAGTTTTAGGCGGGCTGTCGGCTACACCTTC. Protein product: CASSFRRAVGYTF. This chain uses TRBV12-3 or TRBV12-4 with TRBJ1-2, with unresolved D. Trimming took 3 bases from V and 8 from J, leaving 13 bases between them. The CDR3 sequence is 13 residues long.

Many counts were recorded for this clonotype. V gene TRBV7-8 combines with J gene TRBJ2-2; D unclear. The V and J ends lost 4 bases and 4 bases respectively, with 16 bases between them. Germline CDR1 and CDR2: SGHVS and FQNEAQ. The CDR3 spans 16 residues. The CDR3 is CASSSRPSWATGELFF. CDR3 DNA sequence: TGTGCCAGCAGCTCCCGTCCATCCTGGGCCACCGGGGAGCTGTTTTTT.

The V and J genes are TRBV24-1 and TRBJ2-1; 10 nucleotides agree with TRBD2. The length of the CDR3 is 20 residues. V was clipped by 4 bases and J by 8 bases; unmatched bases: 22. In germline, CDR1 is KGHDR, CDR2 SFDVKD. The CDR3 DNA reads TGTGCCACCAGTGACTACCGGGATTTGGAGGCTAGCGGGAGTTTAGATGAGCAGTTCTTC. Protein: CATSDYRDLEASGSLDEQFF.

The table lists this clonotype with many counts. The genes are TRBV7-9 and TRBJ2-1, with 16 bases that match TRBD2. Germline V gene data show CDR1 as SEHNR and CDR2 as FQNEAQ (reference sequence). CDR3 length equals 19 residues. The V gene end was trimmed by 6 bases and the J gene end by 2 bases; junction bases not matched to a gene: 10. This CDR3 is CASSYPGTSGREPYNEQFF. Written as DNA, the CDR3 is TGTGCCAGCAGTTACCCCGGGACTAGCGGGAGGGAACCCTACAATGAGCAGTTCTTC.

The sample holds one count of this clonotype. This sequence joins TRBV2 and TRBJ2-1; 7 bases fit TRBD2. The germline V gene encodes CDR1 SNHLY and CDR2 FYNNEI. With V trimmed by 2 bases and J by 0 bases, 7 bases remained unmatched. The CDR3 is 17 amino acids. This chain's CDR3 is CASSEPGGYPSYNEQFF. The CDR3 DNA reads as TGTGCCAGCAGTGAACCGGGAGGCTACCCCTCCTACAATGAGCAGTTCTTC.

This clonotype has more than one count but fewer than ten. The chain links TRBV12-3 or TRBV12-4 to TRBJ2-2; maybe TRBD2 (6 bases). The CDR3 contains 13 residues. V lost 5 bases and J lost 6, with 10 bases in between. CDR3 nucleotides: TGTGCCAGCAGTCCCAGACTAGCCGGGGAGCTGTTTTTT. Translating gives CASSPRLAGELFF.

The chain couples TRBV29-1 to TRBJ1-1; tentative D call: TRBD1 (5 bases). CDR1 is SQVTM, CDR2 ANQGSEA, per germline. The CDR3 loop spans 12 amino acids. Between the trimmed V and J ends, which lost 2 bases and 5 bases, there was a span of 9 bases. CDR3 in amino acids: CSVEQGGTEAFF. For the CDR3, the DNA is TGCAGCGTTGAACAGGGTGGGACTGAAGCTTTCTTT.

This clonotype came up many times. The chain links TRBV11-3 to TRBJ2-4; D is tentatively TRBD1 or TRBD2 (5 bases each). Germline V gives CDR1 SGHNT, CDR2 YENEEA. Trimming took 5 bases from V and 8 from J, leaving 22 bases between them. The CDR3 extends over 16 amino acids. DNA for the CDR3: TGTGCCAGCAGCCCCCAAGCCGGAAGACAGAGGGACATTCAGTACTTC. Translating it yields CASSPQAGRQRDIQYF.

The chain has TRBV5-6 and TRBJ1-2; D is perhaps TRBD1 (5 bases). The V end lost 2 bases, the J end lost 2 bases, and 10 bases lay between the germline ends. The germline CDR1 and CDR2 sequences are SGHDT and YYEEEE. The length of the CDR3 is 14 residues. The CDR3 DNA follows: TGTGCCAGCAGCTTAGTAAACAGGAACTATGGCTACACCTTC. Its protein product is CASSLVNRNYGYTF.

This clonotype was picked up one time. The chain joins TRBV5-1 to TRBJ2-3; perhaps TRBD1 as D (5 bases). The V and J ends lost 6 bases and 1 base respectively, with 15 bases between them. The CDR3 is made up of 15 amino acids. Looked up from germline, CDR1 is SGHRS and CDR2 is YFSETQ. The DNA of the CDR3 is TGCGCCAGCACCCCAGGACAACCAGGCACAGATACGCAGTATTTT. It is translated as CASTPGQPGTDTQYF.

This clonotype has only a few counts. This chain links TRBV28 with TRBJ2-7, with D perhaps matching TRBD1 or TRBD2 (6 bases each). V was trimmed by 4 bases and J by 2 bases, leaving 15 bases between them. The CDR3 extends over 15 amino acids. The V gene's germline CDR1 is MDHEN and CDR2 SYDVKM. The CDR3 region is CASSSTSTGPYEQYF. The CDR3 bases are TGTGCCAGCAGTTCGACTAGTACAGGGCCCTACGAGCAGTACTTC.

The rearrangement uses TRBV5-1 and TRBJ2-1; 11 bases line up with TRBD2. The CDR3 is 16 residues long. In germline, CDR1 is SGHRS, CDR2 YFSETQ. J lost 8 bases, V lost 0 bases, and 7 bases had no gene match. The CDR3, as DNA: TGCGCCAGCAGCTTGGAGTCTAGCGGGAGGCTATATGAGCAGTTCTTC. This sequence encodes CASSLESSGRLYEQFF.

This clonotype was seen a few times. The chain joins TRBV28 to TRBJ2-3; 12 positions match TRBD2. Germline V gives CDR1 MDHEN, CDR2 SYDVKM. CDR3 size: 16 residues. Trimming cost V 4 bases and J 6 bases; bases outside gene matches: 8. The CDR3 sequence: CASSSRLAGVYDTQYF. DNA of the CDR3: TGTGCCAGCAGTTCCCGACTAGCGGGAGTTTATGATACGCAGTATTTT.

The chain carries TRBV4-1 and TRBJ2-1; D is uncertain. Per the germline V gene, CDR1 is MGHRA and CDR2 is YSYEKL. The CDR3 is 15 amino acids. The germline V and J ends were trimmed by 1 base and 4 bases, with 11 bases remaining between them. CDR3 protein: CASSQGEQVYNEQFF. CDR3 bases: TGCGCCAGCAGCCAAGGTGAGCAAGTATACAATGAGCAGTTCTTC.

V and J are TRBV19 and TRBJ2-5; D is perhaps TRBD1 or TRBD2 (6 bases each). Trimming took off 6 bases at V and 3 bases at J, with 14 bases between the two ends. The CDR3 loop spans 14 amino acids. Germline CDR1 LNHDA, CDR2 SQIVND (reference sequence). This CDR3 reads CASRDGGRKETQYF. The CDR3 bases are TGTGCCAGTAGGGATGGGGGGCGGAAAGAGACCCAGTACTTC.

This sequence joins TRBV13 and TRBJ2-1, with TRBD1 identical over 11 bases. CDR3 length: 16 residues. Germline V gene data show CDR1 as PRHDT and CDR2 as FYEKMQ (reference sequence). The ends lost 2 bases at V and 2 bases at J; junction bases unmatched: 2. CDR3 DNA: TGTGCCAGCAGCTTATCGGGACAGGGGGCCTACAATGAGCAGTTCTTC. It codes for CASSLSGQGAYNEQFF.

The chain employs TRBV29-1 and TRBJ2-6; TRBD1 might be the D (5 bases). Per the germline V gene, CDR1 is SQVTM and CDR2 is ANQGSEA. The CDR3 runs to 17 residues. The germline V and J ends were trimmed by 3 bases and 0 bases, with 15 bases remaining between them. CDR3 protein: CSVDEGVLHSGANVLTF. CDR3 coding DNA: TGCAGCGTTGATGAAGGGGTTCTCCACTCTGGGGCCAACGTCCTGACTTTC.

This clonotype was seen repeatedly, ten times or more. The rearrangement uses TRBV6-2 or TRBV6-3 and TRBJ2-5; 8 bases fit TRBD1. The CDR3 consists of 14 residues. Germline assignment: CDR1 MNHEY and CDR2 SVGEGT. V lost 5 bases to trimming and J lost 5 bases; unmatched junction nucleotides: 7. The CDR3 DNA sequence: TGTGCCAGCAGTCCGCAGGGGGCGTTGGAGACCCAGTACTTC. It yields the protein CASSPQGALETQYF.

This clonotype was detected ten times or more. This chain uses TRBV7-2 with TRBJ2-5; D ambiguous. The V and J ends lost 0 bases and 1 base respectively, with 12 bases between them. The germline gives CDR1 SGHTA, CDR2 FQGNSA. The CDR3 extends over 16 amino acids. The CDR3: CASSLAHGQIQETQYF. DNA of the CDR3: TGTGCCAGCAGCTTAGCGCATGGGCAGATCCAAGAGACCCAGTACTTC.